In this sample, the clone carrying this TCR beta chain turned up once. The CDR3 loop spans 14 amino acids. The germline CDR1 and CDR2 sequences are MNHEY and SVGAGI. Trimming cost V 4 bases and J 5 bases, with 11 bases left between them. This specimen comes from a study of T cell changes during pregnancy in multiple sclerosis. Sequencing used immunoSEQ multiplex PCR; TCRdb keeps in-frame clones, though not all of them. The profile shows 90,000 to 100,000 clones, approximately 92% of them singletons. The receptor comes from a female donor with multiple sclerosis, enrolled in a pregnancy study. The source material was peripheral blood, sampled in the first trimester of pregnancy. The rearrangement links TRBV6-5 to TRBJ1-4, with D perhaps TRBD1 (6 bases). CDR3: CASSFRTENEKLFF. As DNA, the CDR3 is TGTGCCAGCAGTTTTAGGACAGAAAATGAAAAACTGTTTTTT.